The sequence of this TCR beta chain was determined in a study of T-cell reconstitution after alpha-beta-depleted transplantation in children (dated by TCRdb to 2016 to 2017). Looking at the study overall: Using TCR repertoire profiling, the study followed T-cell immune reconstitution in a quantitative way in children after TCRalphabeta/CD19-depleted allogeneic hematopoietic cell transplantation.

What the work shows at the level of the full study, not this receptor alone: In some patients, the high TCRbeta diversity seen at day 60 was put down to recipient T cells and intrathymic progenitors that had survived conditioning. Apparently early alphabetaT-cell count recovery about two months after transplant reportedly relied on only several hundred rapidly expanded clones derived from non-depleted graft cells. The frequencies of hyperexpanded clones fell over the following months, and after one year, T-cell counts and TCRbeta diversity were mostly attributed to newly produced T cells.

The treatment or condition label, as the study defines it: allogeneic hematopoietic cell transplantation with graft depleted of TCRalphabeta T cells and CD19 B cells. The transplant recipients were children given TCRalphabeta/CD19-depleted allogeneic hematopoietic cell grafts. The library was built by means of PCR. Sequencing used an Illumina HiSeq 2500. TCR library preparation used molecular barcoding, with unique molecular identifiers applied to normalize quantification of the TCRbeta repertoire. TCRdb itself trimmed the public reads at Q25 with fastp, ran MiXCR and retained productive beta chains. Here each entry gathers all rows of one CDR3 protein and keeps the most common genes and DNA. For this sample the table gives hundreds of thousands of distinct CDR3 sequences, of which roughly a quarter were detected only once. About 4.8% of the sample is in the top ten clones. With respect to this clonotype: The antigen this receptor binds is unknown. No base-level quality is on record; no much larger clone is a single base apart.

This specimen was PBMCs, mostly from graft donor cells, taken 360 days after TCRalphabeta/CD19-depleted stem cell transplant. The receptor's source is a female patient aged 2 to 10 who had a stem cell transplant for congenital amegakaryocytic thrombocytopenia, so the T cells may come from the graft donor.

The DNA sequence is given as TGCAGCGTGAGGGGACAGGGGGGCACAGATACGCAGTATTTT. Its product reads: CSVRGQGGTDTQYF. The chain links TRBV29-1 with TRBJ2-3, and 11 bases in between align with TRBD1. CDR1 and CDR2 (SQVTM, ANQGSEA) derive from the germline V gene. Spanning cysteine to phenylalanine, the CDR3 consists of 14 amino acids. This entry keeps only the CDR3 DNA: 42 bases, framed from base 1. After removal of 6 bases from V and 1 base from J, the junction retains 3 bases not matched to a gene.